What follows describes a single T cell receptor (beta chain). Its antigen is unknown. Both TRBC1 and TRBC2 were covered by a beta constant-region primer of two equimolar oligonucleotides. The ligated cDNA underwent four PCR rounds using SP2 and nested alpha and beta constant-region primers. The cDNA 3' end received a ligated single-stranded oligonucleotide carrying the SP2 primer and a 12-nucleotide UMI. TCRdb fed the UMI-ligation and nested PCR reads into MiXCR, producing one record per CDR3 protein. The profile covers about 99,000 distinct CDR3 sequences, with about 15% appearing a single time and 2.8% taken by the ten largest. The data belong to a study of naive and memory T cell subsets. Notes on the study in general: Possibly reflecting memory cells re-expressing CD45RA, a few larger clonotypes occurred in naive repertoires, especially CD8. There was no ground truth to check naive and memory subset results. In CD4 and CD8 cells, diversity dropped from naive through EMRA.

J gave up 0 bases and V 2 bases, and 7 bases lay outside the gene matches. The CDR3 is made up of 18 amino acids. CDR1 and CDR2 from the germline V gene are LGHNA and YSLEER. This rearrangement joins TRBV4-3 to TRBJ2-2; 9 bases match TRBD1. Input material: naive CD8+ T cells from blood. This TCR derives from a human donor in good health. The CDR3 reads CASSQSGQGISNTGELFF. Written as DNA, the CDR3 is TGCGCCAGCAGCCAATCGGGACAGGGAATCTCGAACACCGGGGAGCTGTTTTTT.